This entry lists 21 T cell receptor beta chains sequenced from one sample in a study of radiation and T cells in renal cell carcinoma. Here immunoSEQ multiplex PCR was the method, and the copy in TCRdb shows in-frame clones only, minus some. The sample shows about 150,000 clones, around 89% of them seen only once. Time point defined: baseline pretreatment blood. Treatment: 15 Gy SBRT to primary tumor, nephrectomy 4 weeks later. Source: blood, taken from a patient whose treatment included radiotherapy and nephrectomy. The receptors derive from a woman in her 70s with renal cell carcinoma.

The chain links TRBV9 to TRBJ2-2, with TRBD1 matching over 10 bases. V was pared by 7 bases and J by 2 bases, with 2 bases of the junction left unmatched. The germline V gene has CDR1 SGDLS and CDR2 YYNGEE. The CDR3 totals 14 residues. CDR3: CASDRGRNTGELFF. The CDR3 nucleotides are TGTGCCAGCGACAGGGGGCGAAACACCGGGGAGCTGTTTTTT.

The chain joins TRBV7-9 to TRBJ1-2; D is ambiguous. V shed 1 base and J shed 7 bases, with 4 bases lying between them. The CDR3 covers 11 residues. Germline V CDR1 and CDR2: SEHNR, FQNEAQ (reference sequence). CDR3 sequence: CASSLGSGYTF. The CDR3 DNA reads TGTGCCAGCAGCTTAGGATCTGGCTACACCTTC. Full variable domain (outside the CDR3, taken from reference TRBV7-9 and TRBJ1-2): DTGVSQNPRHKITKRGQNVTFRCDPISEHNRLYWYRQTLGQGPEFLTYFQNEAQLEKSRLLSDRFSAERPKGSFSTLEIQRTEQGDSAMYLCASSLGSGYTFGSGTRLTVV.

J is TRBJ1-4 and V is TRBV7-2; D is ambiguous. The CDR3 has 14 amino acids. CDR1 is SGHTA, CDR2 FQGNSA, per germline. V lost 3 bases and J 3 bases, leaving 8 bases between the germline ends. This chain's CDR3 is CASSLRHANEKLFF. The CDR3 region has the DNA TGTGCCAGCAGCTTGAGACACGCTAATGAAAAACTGTTTTTT.

The genes are TRBV18 and TRBJ1-4; unclear D gene. V was cut by 4 bases and J by 4 bases, with 7 bases left in between. In germline, CDR1 is KGHSH, CDR2 LQKENI. The CDR3 runs to 13 residues. The CDR3 loop is CASSLSSNEKLFF. DNA for the CDR3: TGTGCCAGCTCACTGTCGAGTAATGAAAAACTGTTTTTT.

The V and J genes are TRBV9 and TRBJ2-1, with 10 nucleotides matching TRBD1. Germline trimming cut 4 bases from V and 5 bases from J; bases unmatched to any gene: 9. Germline CDR1 and CDR2: SGDLS and YYNGEE. The CDR3 runs 16 residues. DNA of the CDR3: TGTGCCAGCAGCCTGAAACCCGGGACAGGGGACAATGAGCAGTTCTTC. Translated: CASSLKPGTGDNEQFF.

This clone was detected a few times. The chain uses TRBV29-1 and TRBJ1-1; TRBD1 is a possible D gene (5 bases). V was shortened by 6 bases and J by 1 base, with 15 bases between the two germline ends. There are 14 residues in the CDR3. The germline V gene encodes CDR1 SQVTM and CDR2 ANQGSEA. In DNA form, the CDR3 reads TGCAGCGTCCTAACGAGACAGTCGAACACTGAAGCTTTCTTT. Residues: CSVLTRQSNTEAFF.

V usage is TRBV5-1 and J usage is TRBJ1-2, with a tentative D call TRBD1 (5 bases). The CDR3 is made up of 12 amino acids. Trimming cost V 4 bases and J 5 bases, with 9 bases left between them. The germline CDR1 and CDR2 sequences are SGHRS and YFSETQ. The CDR3 sequence: CASSGDQYGYTF. In DNA, the CDR3 is TGCGCCAGCAGCGGGGACCAATATGGCTACACCTTC. Using reference TRBV5-1 and TRBJ1-2 for the parts outside the CDR3, the full variable domain is KAGVTQTPRYLIKTRGQQVTLSCSPISGHRSVSWYQQTPGQGLQFLFEYFSETQRNKGNFPGRFSGRQFSNSRSEMNVSTLELGDSALYLCASSGDQYGYTFGSGTRLTVV.

The chain carries TRBV6-1 and TRBJ1-2; 9 nucleotides agree with TRBD1. Germline V CDR1 and CDR2: MNHNS, SASEGT. The length of the CDR3 is 15 residues. Losses at the gene ends were 3 bases for V and 2 bases for J; bases not matched to a gene: 4. The CDR3 coding sequence is TGTGCCAGCAGTGATAGGGGACAGGGAAACTATGGCTACACCTTC. This encodes CASSDRGQGNYGYTF.

This chain uses TRBV6-5 with TRBJ1-5; perhaps TRBD1 as D (6 bases). CDR1 and CDR2 from the germline V gene are MNHEY and SVGAGI. This CDR3 is built from 12 residues. V was trimmed by 5 bases and J by 7 bases, leaving 9 bases between them. The CDR3 DNA is TGTGCCAGCAGTACAGGGATGCAGCCCCAGCATTTT. This gives the protein CASSTGMQPQHF.

This chain joins TRBV9 and TRBJ2-2, with a weak D call TRBD1 (6 bases). The CDR3 consists of 15 residues. Germline V gene lookup returns CDR1 SGDLS and CDR2 YYNGEE. Trimming took off 0 bases at V and 4 bases at J, with 10 bases between the two ends. Here the CDR3 reads CASSVVAGATGELFF. In DNA, the CDR3 is TGTGCCAGCAGCGTAGTGGCAGGGGCCACCGGGGAGCTGTTTTTT.

V and J are TRBV6-5 and TRBJ1-2; TRBD1 agrees at 7 bases. Germline V CDR1 and CDR2: MNHEY, SVGAGI. Germline trimming cut 2 bases from V and 8 bases from J; bases unmatched to any gene: 8. The CDR3 sequence is 14 residues long. CDR3 DNA sequence: TGTGCCAGCAGTTACCTGGGACAGTTCGACGGCTACACCTTC. Translation gives CASSYLGQFDGYTF.

In regard to this clone: The CDR3 does not close with the conserved phenylalanine or tryptophan, likely indicating a read error. This chain joins TRBV15 and TRBJ2-7, with D tentatively TRBD1 (5 bases). The CDR3 is 15 residues long. The germline V gene has CDR1 LNHNV and CDR2 YYDKDF (reference sequence). Trimming pared 0 bases from V and 2 bases from J, leaving 11 bases between. Here the CDR3 DNA reads TGTGCCACCAGCAGAGATCAGGGCGATGCCTACGAGCAGTACCTC. It codes for CATSRDQGDAYEQYL.

The chain combines TRBV5-4 with TRBJ2-2; D not certain. Germline V gene data show CDR1 as SGHNT and CDR2 as YYREEE (reference sequence). This CDR3 comprises 12 residues. V dropped 4 bases and J dropped 3 bases, with 4 bases sitting between them. In nucleotides, the CDR3 is TGTGCCAGCAGCCACGACACCGGGGAGCTGTTTTTT. The encoded protein is CASSHDTGELFF. Full variable domain (outside the CDR3, taken from reference TRBV5-4 and TRBJ2-2): ETGVTQSPTHLIKTRGQQVTLRCSSQSGHNTVSWYQQALGQGPQFIFQYYREEENGRGNFPPRFSGLQFPNYSSELNVNALELDDSALYLCASSHDTGELFFGEGSRLTVL.

The rearrangement links TRBV7-9 to TRBJ1-1; no firm D call. Germline V gene data show CDR1 as SEHNR and CDR2 as FQNEAQ (reference sequence). Trimming stripped 2 bases from V and 1 base from J, with 8 bases between. The CDR3 sequence is 14 residues long. The CDR3 region is CASSLFEGNTEAFF. As DNA, the CDR3 is TGTGCCAGCAGCTTATTTGAAGGGAACACTGAAGCTTTCTTT.

V is TRBV19 and J is TRBJ1-2; no definite D call. V was trimmed by 6 bases and J by 0 bases, leaving 11 bases between them. Looked up from germline, CDR1 is LNHDA and CDR2 is SQIVND (reference sequence). The length of the CDR3 is 14 residues. The DNA for the CDR3 is TGTGCCAGTAGCGGACTGATTACTAACTATGGCTACACCTTC. Translated, it gives CASSGLITNYGYTF.

The rearrangement links TRBV7-8 to TRBJ1-2; 11 bases match TRBD1. This CDR3 spans 17 amino acids. J gave up 1 base and V 4 bases, and 8 bases lay outside the gene matches. The germline gives CDR1 SGHVS, CDR2 FQNEAQ. The CDR3 DNA follows: TGTGCCAGCAGCTACGGACAGGGGGCTAATTTTAACTATGGCTACACCTTC. Its translation: CASSYGQGANFNYGYTF.

The V gene is TRBV5-1, the J gene TRBJ1-6; the match to TRBD1 covers 8 bases. CDR1 is SGHRS and CDR2 is YFSETQ in the germline V gene. The CDR3 sequence is 14 residues long. V was pared by 7 bases and J by 10 bases, with 10 bases of the junction left unmatched. The CDR3 is CASELGQGRSPLHF. The CDR3 coding sequence is TGCGCCAGCGAACTTGGACAGGGACGATCACCCCTCCACTTT.

The chain is built from TRBV5-6 and TRBJ1-6, with D maybe TRBD1 (6 bases). Between the trimmed V and J ends, which lost 4 bases and 6 bases, there was a span of 17 bases. Germline CDR1 is SGHDT and CDR2 is YYEEEE. This CDR3 has 16 residues. CDR3 in DNA: TGTGCCAGCAGCATAAGGGGGAGGGGGTCTAATTCACCCCTCCACTTT. Translation: CASSIRGRGSNSPLHF.

The rearrangement uses TRBV7-2 and TRBJ1-2; D possibly corresponds to TRBD1 (6 bases). V was pared by 2 bases and J by 7 bases, with 14 bases between. CDR1 and CDR2 (germline): SGHTA, FQGNSA. The CDR3 has 14 residues. CDR3 sequence reads: CASSLQGRNLGYTF. The CDR3 DNA sequence: TGTGCCAGCAGCTTACAGGGGCGGAATCTTGGCTACACCTTC. Looking up the rest from reference TRBV7-2 and TRBJ1-2 gives the full variable domain: GAGVSQSPSNKVTEKGKDVELRCDPISGHTALYWYRQSLGQGLEFLIYFQGNSAPDKSGLPSDRFSAERTGGSVSTLTIQRTQQEDSAVYLCASSLQGRNLGYTFGSGTRLTVV.

The chain employs TRBV9 and TRBJ1-3; the D gene is possibly TRBD1 (6 bases). Germline CDR1 and CDR2: SGDLS and YYNGEE. The CDR3 runs to 15 residues. Trimming removed 3 bases from V and 1 base from J, with 11 bases in between. CDR3 amino acids: CASSGVQGSGNTIYF. Here the CDR3 DNA reads TGTGCCAGCAGCGGAGTCCAGGGGTCTGGAAACACCATATATTTT.

The sample holds a few counts of this clone. This sequence joins TRBV5-4 and TRBJ2-2, with D tentatively TRBD2 (7 bases). The germline V gene encodes CDR1 SGHNT and CDR2 YYREEE (reference sequence). CDR3 length equals 16 residues. V lost 0 bases and J 5 bases, leaving 14 bases between the germline ends. As DNA, the CDR3 is TGTGCCAGCAGCTTGGGGCTCAGGGGAGGGACCGGGGAGCTGTTTTTT. It translates to CASSLGLRGGTGELFF.